By frequency, the clone carrying this T cell receptor (beta chain) is medium-sized (0.01 to 0.1%). This sample stems from a study of T cells expressing NK-cell markers. Overall study context: The study sequenced eight donors, seven HCMV-seropositive and one seronegative.

Following a re-call of the 5' RACE reads, TCRdb has one entry per CDR3 protein and lacks DNA. The sample table sets out just under 7,500 distinct CDR3 sequences. Sequenced input: blood T cells: a sorted CD56 or NKG2C T cell subset, CD4+ or CD8+ T cells, or bulk PBMC T cells (not recorded which). The receptor comes from a man between 18 and 69 years old in good health.

The chain's CDR3 is CASSYSTGSSYEQYF. The chain combines TRBV6-5 with TRBJ2-7. The CDR3 totals 15 residues. CDR1 MNHEY and CDR2 SVGAGI come from the germline V gene.